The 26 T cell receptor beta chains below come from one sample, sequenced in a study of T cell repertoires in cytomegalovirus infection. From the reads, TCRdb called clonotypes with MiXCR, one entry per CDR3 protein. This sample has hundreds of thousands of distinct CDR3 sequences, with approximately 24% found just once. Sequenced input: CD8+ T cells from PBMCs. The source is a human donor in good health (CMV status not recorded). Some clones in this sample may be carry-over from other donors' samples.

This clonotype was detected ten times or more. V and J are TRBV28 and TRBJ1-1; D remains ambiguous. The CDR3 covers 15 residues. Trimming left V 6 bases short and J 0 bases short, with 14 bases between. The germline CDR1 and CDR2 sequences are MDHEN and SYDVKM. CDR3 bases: TGTGCCAGCAGGCAACTGGAGGATATGAACACTGAAGCTTTCTTT. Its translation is CASRQLEDMNTEAFF.

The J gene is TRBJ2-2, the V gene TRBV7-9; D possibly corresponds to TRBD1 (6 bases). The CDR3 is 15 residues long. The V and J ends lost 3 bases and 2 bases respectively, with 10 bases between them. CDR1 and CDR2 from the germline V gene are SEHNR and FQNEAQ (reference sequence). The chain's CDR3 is CASSFGTLNTGELFF. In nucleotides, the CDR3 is TGTGCCAGCAGCTTTGGGACACTAAACACCGGGGAGCTGTTTTTT.

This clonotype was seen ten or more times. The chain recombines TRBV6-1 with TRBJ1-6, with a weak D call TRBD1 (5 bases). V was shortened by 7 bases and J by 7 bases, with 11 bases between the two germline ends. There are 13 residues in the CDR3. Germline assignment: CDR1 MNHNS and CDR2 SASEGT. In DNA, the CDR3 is TGTGCCAGCACCCAGGGTAGCAATTCACCCCTCCACTTT. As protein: CASTQGSNSPLHF.

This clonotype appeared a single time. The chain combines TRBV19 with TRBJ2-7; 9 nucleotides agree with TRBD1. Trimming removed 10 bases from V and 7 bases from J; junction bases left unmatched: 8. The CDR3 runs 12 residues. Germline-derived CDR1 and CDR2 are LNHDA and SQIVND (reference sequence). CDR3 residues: CATAQGAGEQYF. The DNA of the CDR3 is TGTGCCACCGCACAGGGGGCTGGAGAGCAGTACTTC.

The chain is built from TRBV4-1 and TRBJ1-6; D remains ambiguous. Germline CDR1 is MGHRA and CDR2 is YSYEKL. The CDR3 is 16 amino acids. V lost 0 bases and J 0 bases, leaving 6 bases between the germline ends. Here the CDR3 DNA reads TGCGCCAGCAGCCAAGACCCGAGCTCCTATAATTCACCCCTCCACTTT. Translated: CASSQDPSSYNSPLHF.

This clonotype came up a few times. The CDR3 DNA is TGTGCCAGCAGCGTTGAGACTGTAGATGAGCAGTTCTTC. Amino acids: CASSVETVDEQFF. This chain uses TRBV9 with TRBJ2-1; D not resolved. Germline-derived CDR1 and CDR2 are SGDLS and YYNGEE. The ends were cut back, 2 bases at V and 8 bases at J, with 11 bases in the middle. This CDR3 has 13 amino acids.

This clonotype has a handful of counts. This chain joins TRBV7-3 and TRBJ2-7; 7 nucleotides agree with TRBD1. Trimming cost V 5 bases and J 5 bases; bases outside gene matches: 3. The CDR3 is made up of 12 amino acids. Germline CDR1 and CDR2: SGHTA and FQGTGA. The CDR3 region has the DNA TGTGCCAGCAGCGACAGGGTCCACGAGCAGTACTTC. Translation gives CASSDRVHEQYF.

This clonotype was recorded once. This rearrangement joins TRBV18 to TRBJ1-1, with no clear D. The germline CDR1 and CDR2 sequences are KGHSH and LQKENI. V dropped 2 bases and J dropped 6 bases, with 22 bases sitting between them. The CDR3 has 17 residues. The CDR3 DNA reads TGTGCCAGCTCACCAATTCCCACATTCGAGAATTTCGCTGAAGCTTTCTTT. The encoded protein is CASSPIPTFENFAEAFF.

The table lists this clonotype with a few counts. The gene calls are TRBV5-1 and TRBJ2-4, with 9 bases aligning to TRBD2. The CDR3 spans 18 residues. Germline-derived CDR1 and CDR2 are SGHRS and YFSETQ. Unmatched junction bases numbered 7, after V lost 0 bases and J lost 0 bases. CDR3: CASSLAAGGRLAKNIQYF. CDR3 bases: TGCGCCAGCAGCTTGGCCGCGGGGGGGCGGTTAGCCAAAAACATTCAGTACTTC.

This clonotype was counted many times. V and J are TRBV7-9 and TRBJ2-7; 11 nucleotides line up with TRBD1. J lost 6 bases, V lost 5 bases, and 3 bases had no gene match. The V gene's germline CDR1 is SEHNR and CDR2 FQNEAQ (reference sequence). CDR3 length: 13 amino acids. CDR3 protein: CASSPGTGGEQYF. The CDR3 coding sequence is TGTGCCAGCAGCCCAGGGACAGGGGGCGAGCAGTACTTC. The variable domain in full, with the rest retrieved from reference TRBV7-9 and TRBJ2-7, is DTGVSQNPRHKITKRGQNVTFRCDPISEHNRLYWYRQTLGQGPEFLTYFQNEAQLEKSRLLSDRFSAERPKGSFSTLEIQRTEQGDSAMYLCASSPGTGGEQYFGPGTRLTVT.

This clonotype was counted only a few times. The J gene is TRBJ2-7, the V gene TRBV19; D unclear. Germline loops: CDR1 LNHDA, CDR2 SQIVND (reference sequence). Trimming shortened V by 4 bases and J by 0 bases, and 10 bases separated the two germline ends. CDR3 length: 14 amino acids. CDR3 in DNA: TGTGCCAGTAGTACCTTGGGCGGCTCCTACGAGCAGTACTTC. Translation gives CASSTLGGSYEQYF.

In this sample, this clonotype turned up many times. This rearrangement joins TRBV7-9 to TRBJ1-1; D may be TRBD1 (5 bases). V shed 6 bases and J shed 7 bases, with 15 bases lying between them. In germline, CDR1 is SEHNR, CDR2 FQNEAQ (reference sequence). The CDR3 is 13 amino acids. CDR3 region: CASRGTDSHEAFF. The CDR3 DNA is TGTGCCAGCAGGGGGACCGACTCCCATGAAGCTTTCTTT. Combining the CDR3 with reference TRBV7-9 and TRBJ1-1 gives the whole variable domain DTGVSQNPRHKITKRGQNVTFRCDPISEHNRLYWYRQTLGQGPEFLTYFQNEAQLEKSRLLSDRFSAERPKGSFSTLEIQRTEQGDSAMYLCASRGTDSHEAFFGQGTRLTVV.

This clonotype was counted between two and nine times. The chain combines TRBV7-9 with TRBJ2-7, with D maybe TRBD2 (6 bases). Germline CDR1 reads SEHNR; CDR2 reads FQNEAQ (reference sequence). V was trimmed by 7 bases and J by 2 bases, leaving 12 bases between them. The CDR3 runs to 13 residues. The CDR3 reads CASKNSGTYEQYF. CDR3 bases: TGTGCCAGCAAAAATAGCGGTACCTACGAGCAGTACTTC. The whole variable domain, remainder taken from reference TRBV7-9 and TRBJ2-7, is DTGVSQNPRHKITKRGQNVTFRCDPISEHNRLYWYRQTLGQGPEFLTYFQNEAQLEKSRLLSDRFSAERPKGSFSTLEIQRTEQGDSAMYLCASKNSGTYEQYFGPGTRLTVT.

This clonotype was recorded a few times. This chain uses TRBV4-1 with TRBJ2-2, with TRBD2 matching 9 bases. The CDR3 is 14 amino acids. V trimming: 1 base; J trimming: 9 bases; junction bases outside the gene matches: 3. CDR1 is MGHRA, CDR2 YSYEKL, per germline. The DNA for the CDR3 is TGCGCCAGCAGCCAAGGTAGCGGGGGCTGGGAGCTGTTTTTT. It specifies CASSQGSGGWELFF.

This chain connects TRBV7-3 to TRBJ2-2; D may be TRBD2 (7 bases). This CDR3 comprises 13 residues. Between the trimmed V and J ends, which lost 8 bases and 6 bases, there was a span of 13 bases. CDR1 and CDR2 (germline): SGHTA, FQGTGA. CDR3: CASGGGHAGELFF. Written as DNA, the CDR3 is TGTGCCAGCGGGGGGGGGCACGCCGGGGAGCTGTTTTTT.

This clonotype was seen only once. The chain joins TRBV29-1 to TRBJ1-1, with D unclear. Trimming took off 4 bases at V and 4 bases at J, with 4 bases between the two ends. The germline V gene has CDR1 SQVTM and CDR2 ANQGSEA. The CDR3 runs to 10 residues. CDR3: CSVGTTEAFF. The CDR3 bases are TGCAGCGTTGGAACCACTGAAGCTTTCTTT.

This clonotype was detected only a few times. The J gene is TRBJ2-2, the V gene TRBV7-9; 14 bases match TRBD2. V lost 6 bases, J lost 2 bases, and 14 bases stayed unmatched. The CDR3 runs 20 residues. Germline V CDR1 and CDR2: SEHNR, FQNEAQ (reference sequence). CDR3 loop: CASSSPVPGLAGENTGELFF. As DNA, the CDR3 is TGTGCCAGCAGTTCTCCAGTCCCGGGACTAGCGGGGGAAAACACCGGGGAGCTGTTTTTT.

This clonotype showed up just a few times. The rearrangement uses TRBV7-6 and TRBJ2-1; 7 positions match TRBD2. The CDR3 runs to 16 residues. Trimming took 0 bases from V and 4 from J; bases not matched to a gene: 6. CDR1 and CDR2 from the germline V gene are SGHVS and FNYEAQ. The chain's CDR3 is CASSLAWAGEYNEQFF. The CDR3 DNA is TGTGCCAGCAGCTTAGCGTGGGCGGGGGAATACAATGAGCAGTTCTTC. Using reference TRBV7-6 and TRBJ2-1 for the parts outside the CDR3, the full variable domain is GAGVSQSPRYKVTKRGQDVALRCDPISGHVSLYWYRQALGQGPEFLTYFNYEAQQDKSGLPNDRFSAERPEGSISTLTIQRTEQRDSAMYRCASSLAWAGEYNEQFFGPGTRLTVL.

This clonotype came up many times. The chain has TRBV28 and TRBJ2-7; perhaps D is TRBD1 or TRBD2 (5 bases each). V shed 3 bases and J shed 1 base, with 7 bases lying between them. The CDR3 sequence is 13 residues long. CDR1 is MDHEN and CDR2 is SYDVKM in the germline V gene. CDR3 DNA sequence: TGTGCCAGCAGTTTCGGGGCTTCCTACGAGCAGTACTTC. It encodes CASSFGASYEQYF.

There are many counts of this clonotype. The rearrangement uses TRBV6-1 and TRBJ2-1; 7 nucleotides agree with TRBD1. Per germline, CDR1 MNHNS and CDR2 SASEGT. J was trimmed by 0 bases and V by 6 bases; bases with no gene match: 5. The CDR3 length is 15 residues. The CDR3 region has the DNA TGTGCCAGCAGACAGACAGGGAGCTCCTACAATGAGCAGTTCTTC. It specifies CASRQTGSSYNEQFF.

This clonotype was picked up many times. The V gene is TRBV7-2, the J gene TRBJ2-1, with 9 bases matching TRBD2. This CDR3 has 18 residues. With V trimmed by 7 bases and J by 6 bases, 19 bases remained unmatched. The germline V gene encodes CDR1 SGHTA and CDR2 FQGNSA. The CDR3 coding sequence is TGTGCCAGCACCCTGTCGACATGGGCGGGGGGGCCGGGCAATGAGCAGTTCTTC. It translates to CASTLSTWAGGPGNEQFF.

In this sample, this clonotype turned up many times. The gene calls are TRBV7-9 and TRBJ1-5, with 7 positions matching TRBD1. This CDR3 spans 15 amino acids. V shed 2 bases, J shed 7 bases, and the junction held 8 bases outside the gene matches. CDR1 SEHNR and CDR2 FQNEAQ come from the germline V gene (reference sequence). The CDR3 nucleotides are TGTGCCAGCAGCTTAACCGGACAGGTCGGGCAGCCCCAGCATTTT. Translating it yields CASSLTGQVGQPQHF. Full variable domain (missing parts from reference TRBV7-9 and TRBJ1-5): DTGVSQNPRHKITKRGQNVTFRCDPISEHNRLYWYRQTLGQGPEFLTYFQNEAQLEKSRLLSDRFSAERPKGSFSTLEIQRTEQGDSAMYLCASSLTGQVGQPQHFGDGTRLSIL.

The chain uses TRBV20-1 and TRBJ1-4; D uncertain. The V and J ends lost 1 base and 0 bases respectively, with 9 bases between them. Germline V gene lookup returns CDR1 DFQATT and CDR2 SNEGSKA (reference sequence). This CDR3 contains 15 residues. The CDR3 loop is CSARAVDATNEKLFF. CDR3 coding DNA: TGCAGTGCTAGAGCAGTGGATGCAACTAATGAAAAACTGTTTTTT.

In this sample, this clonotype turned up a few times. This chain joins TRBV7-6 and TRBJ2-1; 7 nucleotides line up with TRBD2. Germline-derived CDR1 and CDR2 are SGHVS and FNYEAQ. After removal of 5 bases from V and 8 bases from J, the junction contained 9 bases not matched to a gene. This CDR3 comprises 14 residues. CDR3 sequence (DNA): TGTGCCAGCAGCGGCTTGGGGGGGGGGGATGAGCAGTTCTTC. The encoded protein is CASSGLGGGDEQFF.

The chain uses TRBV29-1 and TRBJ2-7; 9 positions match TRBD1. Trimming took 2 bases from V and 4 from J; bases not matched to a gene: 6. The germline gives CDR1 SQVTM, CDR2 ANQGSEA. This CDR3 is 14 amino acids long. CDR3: CSVELEDRGYEQYF. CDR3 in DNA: TGCAGCGTTGAATTAGAGGACAGGGGTTACGAGCAGTACTTC.

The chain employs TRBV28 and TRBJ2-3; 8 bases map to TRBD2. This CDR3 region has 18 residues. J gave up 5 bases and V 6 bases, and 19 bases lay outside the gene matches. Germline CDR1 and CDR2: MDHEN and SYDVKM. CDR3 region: CASRNLLEKRGIEDTQYF. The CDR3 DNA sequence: TGTGCCAGCAGGAACCTCCTGGAGAAGCGGGGGATAGAAGATACGCAGTATTTT.